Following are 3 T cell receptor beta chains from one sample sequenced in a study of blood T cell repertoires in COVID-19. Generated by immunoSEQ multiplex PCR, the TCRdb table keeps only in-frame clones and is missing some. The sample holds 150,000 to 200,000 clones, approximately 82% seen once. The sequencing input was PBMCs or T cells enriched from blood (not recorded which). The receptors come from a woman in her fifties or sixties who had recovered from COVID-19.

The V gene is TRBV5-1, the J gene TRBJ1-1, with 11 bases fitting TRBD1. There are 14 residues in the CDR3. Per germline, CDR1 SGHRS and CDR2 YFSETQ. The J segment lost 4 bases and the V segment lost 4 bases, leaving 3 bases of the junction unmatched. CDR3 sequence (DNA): TGCGCCAGCAGCACTGGGACAGGGGGCACTGAAGCTTTCTTT. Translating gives CASSTGTGGTEAFF.

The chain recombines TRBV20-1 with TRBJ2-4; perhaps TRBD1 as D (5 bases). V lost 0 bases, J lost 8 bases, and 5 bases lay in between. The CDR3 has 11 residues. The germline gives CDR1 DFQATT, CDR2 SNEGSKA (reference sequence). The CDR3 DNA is TGCAGTGCTAGAGAACAGGACATTCAGTACTTC. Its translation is CSAREQDIQYF.

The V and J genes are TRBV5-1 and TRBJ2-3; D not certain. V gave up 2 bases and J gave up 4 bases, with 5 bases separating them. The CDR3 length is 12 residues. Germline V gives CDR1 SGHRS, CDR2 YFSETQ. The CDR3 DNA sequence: TGCGCCAGCAGCTTAGAGGCAGATACGCAGTATTTT. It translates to CASSLEADTQYF.